The subject of this entry is one T cell receptor (beta chain). Its antigen is undetermined. These data come from a study of shared clonotypes between healthy human individuals. Germline CDR1 is SQVTM and CDR2 is ANQGSEA. Trimming took 6 bases from V and 8 from J, leaving 22 bases between them. There are 14 residues in the CDR3. Assay runs were performed at deep level. The data were produced by immunoSEQ multiplex PCR, yet TCRdb's version contains in-frame clones alone and is incomplete. The profile shows more than 1 million clones, about 80% of them singletons. Study findings and constraints: Naive subsets tended to show greater estimated richness than memory subsets.

Sequences were obtained from memory CD4+ T cells from PBMCs. Subset noted: CD45RA-negative fraction. The chain joins TRBV29-1 to TRBJ1-2, with a tentative D call TRBD1 (6 bases). The sequence came from a man aged 18 to 35 in good health. Some clones in this sample may be carry-over from other donors' samples. The CDR3 DNA follows: TGCAGCGTCGAAAGACTCCGGGGGGCTGACGGCTACACCTTC. Its protein is CSVERLRGADGYTF.